Following are 21 T cell receptor beta chains from one sample sequenced in a study of chemoradiotherapy in HPV16-positive cancers. The assay was immunoSEQ multiplex PCR, and TCRdb's table has in-frame clones only and misses some. The sample has roughly 11,000 clones; about 77% are singletons. The sample was taken from a patient who underwent chemoradiotherapy. The receptor set was obtained from a human donor with HPV-associated anogenital cancer.

V gene TRBV2 combines with J gene TRBJ1-1, with no clear D. Germline V gene lookup returns CDR1 SNHLY and CDR2 FYNNEI. Trimming took off 5 bases at V and 0 bases at J, with 7 bases between the two ends. CDR3 size: 13 residues. The CDR3 DNA follows: TGTGCCAGCAGTTTTACAGTGAACACTGAAGCTTTCTTT. Its translation is CASSFTVNTEAFF.

The rearrangement uses TRBV30 and TRBJ2-1, with 10 bases lining up with TRBD2. Germline V gene data show CDR1 as GTSNPN and CDR2 as SVGIG (reference sequence). Unmatched junction bases numbered 9, after V lost 2 bases and J lost 8 bases. The CDR3 runs to 15 residues. Here the CDR3 DNA reads TGTGCCTGGAGTACCAGCGGGGGGGGTTATTATGAGCAGTTCTTC. Amino acid sequence: CAWSTSGGGYYEQFF.

This sequence joins TRBV5-6 and TRBJ1-1, with D possibly matching TRBD1 (5 bases). Trimming took 1 base from V and 5 from J, leaving 6 bases between them. The length of the CDR3 is 12 residues. Germline V gene data show CDR1 as SGHDT and CDR2 as YYEEEE. The CDR3 spells CASSLRGTEAFF. The CDR3 nucleotides read TGTGCCAGCAGCTTGCGGGGGACTGAAGCTTTCTTT.

This chain connects TRBV10-3 to TRBJ2-1; 8 bases are a match to TRBD2. Germline V gene data show CDR1 as ENHRY and CDR2 as SYGVKD. This CDR3 is built from 16 residues. Trimming removed 7 bases from V and 2 bases from J; junction bases left unmatched: 10. Here the CDR3 DNA reads TGTGCCATCAATCAGCGGGGGCCACCCCCCTACAATGAGCAGTTCTTC. Its protein is CAINQRGPPPYNEQFF.

The rearrangement joins TRBV5-6 to TRBJ1-2; 9 nucleotides agree with TRBD1. J lost 13 bases, V lost 3 bases, and 4 bases had no gene match. The CDR3 loop spans 11 amino acids. Germline values: CDR1 SGHDT, CDR2 YYEEEE. CDR3 sequence (DNA): TGTGCCAGCAGCTCGGGACAGGGCATCACCTTC. It is translated as CASSSGQGITF.

This chain uses TRBV4-3 with TRBJ1-6; TRBD1 matches at 7 bases. V shed 4 bases and J 0 bases; nucleotides not matched to a gene: 0. The germline V gene has CDR1 LGHNA and CDR2 YSLEER. The CDR3 totals 15 residues. The CDR3 region has the DNA TGCGCCAGCAGCCCAGGGGGCTCCTATAATTCACCCCTCCACTTT. Encoded protein: CASSPGGSYNSPLHF.

This clone was detected only once. The chain carries TRBV19 and TRBJ1-6; the D gene is possibly TRBD1 (6 bases). This CDR3 spans 18 amino acids. Germline assignment: CDR1 LNHDA and CDR2 SQIVND (reference sequence). V dropped 9 bases and J dropped 0 bases, with 21 bases sitting between them. The CDR3 is CASTRRARGSSYNSPLHF. The CDR3 region has the DNA TGTGCCAGCACACGAAGGGCCAGGGGTAGCTCCTATAATTCACCCCTCCACTTT.

The rearrangement uses TRBV19 and TRBJ1-1, with D hard to call. This CDR3 comprises 12 residues. Trimming stripped 4 bases from V and 1 base from J, with 4 bases between. Germline CDR1 is LNHDA and CDR2 is SQIVND (reference sequence). CDR3 sequence (DNA): TGTGCCAGTAGTACCAGGAACACTGAAGCTTTCTTT. Its translation: CASSTRNTEAFF.

This sequence joins TRBV11-3 and TRBJ2-7, with D perhaps TRBD1 (6 bases). The CDR3 loop spans 13 amino acids. The V end was cut by 1 base, the J end by 7 bases, with 11 bases between. Per the germline V gene, CDR1 is SGHNT and CDR2 is YENEEA. The CDR3 sequence: CASSLGTEREQYF. The CDR3 bases are TGTGCCAGCAGCTTAGGGACAGAGAGGGAGCAGTACTTC.

V gene TRBV5-5 combines with J gene TRBJ2-1; 10 nucleotides line up with TRBD1. With 1 base clipped from V and 7 bases from J, the junction kept 8 bases outside the gene matches. CDR1 is SGHKS and CDR2 is YYEKEE in the germline V gene (reference sequence). This CDR3 contains 16 residues. The CDR3 reads CASSLFGTGDRNEQFF. CDR3 bases: TGTGCCAGCAGCTTGTTTGGGACAGGGGATCGAAATGAGCAGTTCTTC. Filled out from reference TRBV5-5 and TRBJ2-1, the complete variable domain reads DAGVTQSPTHLIKTRGQQVTLRCSPISGHKSVSWYQQVLGQGPQFIFQYYEKEERGRGNFPDRFSARQFPNYSSELNVNALLLGDSALYLCASSLFGTGDRNEQFFGPGTRLTVL.

This clone has only a few counts. This chain links TRBV4-1 with TRBJ1-5, with D unclear. V lost 4 bases to trimming and J lost 7 bases, with 8 bases between them. This CDR3 has 12 residues. Germline V CDR1 and CDR2: MGHRA, YSYEKL. CDR3 DNA sequence: TGCGCCAGCAGCCGGGCCGGGCAGCCCCAGCATTTT. Translating it yields CASSRAGQPQHF.

This clone was found once. The chain employs TRBV7-2 and TRBJ2-4; D is unresolved. CDR3 length: 14 amino acids. The V and J ends lost 1 base and 7 bases respectively, with 11 bases between them. Germline loops: CDR1 SGHTA, CDR2 FQGNSA. CDR3 in amino acids: CASSLDLAENIQYF. For the CDR3, the DNA is TGTGCCAGCAGCTTAGACCTCGCAGAGAACATTCAGTACTTC.

The chain recombines TRBV9 with TRBJ2-3, with D perhaps being TRBD1 or TRBD2 (6 bases each). This CDR3 has 18 amino acids. Between the trimmed V and J ends, which lost 3 bases and 3 bases, there was a span of 23 bases. Germline loops: CDR1 SGDLS, CDR2 YYNGEE. The CDR3: CASSARPYREEGTDTQYF. In DNA form, the CDR3 reads TGTGCCAGCAGCGCCCGGCCCTACAGGGAGGAGGGGACAGATACGCAGTATTTT.

This clone was counted between two and nine times. The genes are TRBV7-9 and TRBJ1-3, with a possible D match to TRBD1 (6 bases). In germline, CDR1 is SEHNR, CDR2 FQNEAQ (reference sequence). V shed 5 bases and J shed 0 bases, with 14 bases lying between them. The CDR3 covers 16 residues. As DNA, the CDR3 is TGTGCCAGCAGCCCCCGGGACACGGCCTCTGGAAACACCATATATTTT. It encodes CASSPRDTASGNTIYF.

The chain carries TRBV21-1 and TRBJ2-4. TRBV21-1 is recorded as a pseudogene. The CDR3 consists of 17 residues. The CDR3: CASSKGMAARAKNIQYF. The CDR3 DNA sequence: TGTGCCAGCAGCAAAGGAATGGCAGCTCGGGCCAAAAACATTCAGTACTTC.

V is TRBV7-2 and J is TRBJ2-5, with 12 bases fitting TRBD1. Judging by the DNA end, TRBJ2-7 fits better; the J call may be wrong. This CDR3 comprises 14 residues. Germline lookup yields CDR1 SGHTA and CDR2 FQGNSA. CDR3 nucleotide sequence: TGTGCCAGCAGCTCCGGGACAGGGGGCCACGAGCAGTACTTC. Its translation is CASSSGTGGHEQYF.

The chain links TRBV6-5 to TRBJ2-2; D may correspond to TRBD1 or TRBD2 (5 bases each). The V gene lost 8 bases and the J gene lost 6 bases, with 7 bases spanning the gap. Per germline, CDR1 MNHEY and CDR2 SVGAGI. The CDR3 is made up of 11 amino acids. CDR3 DNA sequence: TGTGCCAGCTTGGGGGCCGGGGAGCTGTTTTTT. This codes for CASLGAGELFF.

V usage is TRBV11-2 and J usage is TRBJ2-7, with D perhaps assigned TRBD1 or TRBD2 (5 bases each). There are 16 residues in the CDR3. Germline V lookup: CDR1 SGHAT, CDR2 FQNNGV. Trimming removed 1 base from V and 4 bases from J, with 17 bases in between. The CDR3 nucleotides read TGTGCCAGCAGCTTAGTTACAGGAGGATCTCCGTACGAGCAGTACTTC. Translating it yields CASSLVTGGSPYEQYF.

The chain couples TRBV6-6 to TRBJ1-2, with D perhaps TRBD1 (6 bases). Germline values: CDR1 MNHNY, CDR2 SVGAGI (reference sequence). The CDR3 covers 13 residues. Trimming pared 7 bases from V and 6 bases from J, leaving 15 bases between. CDR3 bases: TGTGCCAGCAAGGAAACGGGACAAGATGGCTACACCTTC. Protein product: CASKETGQDGYTF.

The genes are TRBV5-8 and TRBJ2-5; either TRBD1 or TRBD2 may fit D (5 bases each). The length of the CDR3 is 15 residues. The V end was cut by 2 bases, the J end by 4 bases, with 15 bases between. Germline V lookup: CDR1 SGHTS, CDR2 YDEGEE. CDR3 coding DNA: TGTGCCAGCAGCTTAGGACCCCGAGGGGCAGAGACCCAGTACTTC. Amino acids: CASSLGPRGAETQYF.

The chain couples TRBV29-1 to TRBJ2-5; D not resolved. This CDR3 comprises 13 residues. V dropped 3 bases and J dropped 6 bases, with 14 bases sitting between them. Germline lookup yields CDR1 SQVTM and CDR2 ANQGSEA. The CDR3 region has the DNA TGCAGCGTTGACAGATTCGAAGGGAAGACCCAGTACTTC. Translation: CSVDRFEGKTQYF.